This entry describes one TCR beta chain. Its specificity is not known. This entry comes from a study of T cell responses to AZD1222 COVID-19 vaccine. The data were produced by immunoSEQ multiplex PCR, yet TCRdb's version contains in-frame clones alone and is incomplete. In the table there are 140,000 or so clones, more than 70% of which are singletons. Whole-study results and caveats: There were mostly white British donors and more females than males, and clonal diversity was possibly underestimated. Within unmutated variant regions lay the reported targets of nearly half of spike-specific TCRs. Only five to seven individuals given AZD1222 were seropositive at baseline. Recipients of two AZD1222 doses showed rising Spike-specific TCR breadth and depth.

Germline V gives CDR1 MNHEY, CDR2 SMNVEV (reference sequence). The J segment lost 9 bases and the V segment lost 4 bases, leaving 15 bases of the junction unmatched. This CDR3 region has 16 residues. The receptor was derived from an adult who received the AZD1222 COVID-19 vaccine. The chain is built from TRBV27 and TRBJ2-1, with 7 nucleotides matching TRBD2. Specimen: peripheral blood, collected 28 days after the second AZD1222 dose. The CDR3 is CASSSDDFAGEGEQFF. CDR3 sequence (DNA): TGTGCCAGCAGTTCCGACGACTTTGCGGGAGAAGGTGAGCAGTTCTTC.